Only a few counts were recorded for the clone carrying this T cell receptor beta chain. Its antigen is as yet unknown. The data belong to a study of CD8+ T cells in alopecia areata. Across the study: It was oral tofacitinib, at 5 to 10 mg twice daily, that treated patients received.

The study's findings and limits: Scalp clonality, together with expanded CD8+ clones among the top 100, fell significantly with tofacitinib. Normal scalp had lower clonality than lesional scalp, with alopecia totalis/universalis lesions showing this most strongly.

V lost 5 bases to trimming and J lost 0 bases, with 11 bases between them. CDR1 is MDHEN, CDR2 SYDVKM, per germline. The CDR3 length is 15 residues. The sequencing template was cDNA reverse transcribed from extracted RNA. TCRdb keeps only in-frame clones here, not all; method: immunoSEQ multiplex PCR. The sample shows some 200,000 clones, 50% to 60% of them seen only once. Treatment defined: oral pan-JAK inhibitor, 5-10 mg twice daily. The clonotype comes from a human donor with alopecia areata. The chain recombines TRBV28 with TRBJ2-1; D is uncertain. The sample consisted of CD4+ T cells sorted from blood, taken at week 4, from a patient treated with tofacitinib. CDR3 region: CASSPPRTSYNEQFF. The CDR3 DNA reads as TGTGCCAGCAGTCCCCCACGAACCTCCTACAATGAGCAGTTCTTC.